The rows below give T cell receptor beta chains drawn from one sample of a study of T cell responses to AZD1222 COVID-19 vaccine. TCRdb's table, derived via immunoSEQ multiplex PCR, lists solely in-frame clones and lacks some. Of tens of thousands of clones listed, roughly 92% were seen once; the top ten hold less than 4%. The material was peripheral blood, obtained 28 days after the second AZD1222 dose. These receptors were taken from an adult who received the AZD1222 COVID-19 vaccine. Both conserved end residues are trimmed from each CDR3. Clone size appears in some rows only: once, few, many, or a class for an expanded clone.

V: TRBV5-1
J: TRBJ1-6
size: .
CDR3: ASSLVGVGNSPLH

V: TRBV25-1
J: TRBJ2-7
size: .
CDR3: ASSGWALGYEQY

V: TRBV5-1
J: TRBJ1-2
size: .
CDR3: ASSLEGQTNYGYT

V: TRBV6-6
J: TRBJ2-6
size: .
CDR3: ASSYATGAGANVLT

V: TRBV15
J: TRBJ1-4
size: .
CDR3: ATRSGAATNEKLF

V: TRBV5-1
J: TRBJ2-1
size: .
CDR3: ASSLYGTGGTRVPYNEQF

V: TRBV29-1
J: TRBJ1-1
size: .
CDR3: SVADRNTEAF

V: TRBV5-1
J: TRBJ1-1
size: .
CDR3: ASSLSRAGDTEAF

V: TRBV5-1
J: TRBJ2-1
size: .
CDR3: ASSTDSGNEQF

V: TRBV13
J: TRBJ1-4
size: .
CDR3: ASSSPEDANEKLF

V: TRBV10-2
J: TRBJ1-2
size: .
CDR3: ASSEKTGDLGGYT

V: TRBV6-5
J: TRBJ2-7
size: .
CDR3: ASSKQGTAIYEQY

V: TRBV6-5
J: TRBJ2-7
size: once
CDR3: ASNRGREAGEQY

V: TRBV20-1
J: TRBJ1-2
size: .
CDR3: SAGGGGQASFLYGYT

V: TRBV18
J: TRBJ1-4
size: .
CDR3: ASSPTGQVLVAKLF

V: TRBV25-1
J: TRBJ1-6
size: .
CDR3: ASRDRGLSPLH

V: TRBV6-5
J: TRBJ1-3
size: .
CDR3: ASSYGGRVSGNTIY

V: TRBV20-1
J: TRBJ1-1
size: .
CDR3: SASTETEAF